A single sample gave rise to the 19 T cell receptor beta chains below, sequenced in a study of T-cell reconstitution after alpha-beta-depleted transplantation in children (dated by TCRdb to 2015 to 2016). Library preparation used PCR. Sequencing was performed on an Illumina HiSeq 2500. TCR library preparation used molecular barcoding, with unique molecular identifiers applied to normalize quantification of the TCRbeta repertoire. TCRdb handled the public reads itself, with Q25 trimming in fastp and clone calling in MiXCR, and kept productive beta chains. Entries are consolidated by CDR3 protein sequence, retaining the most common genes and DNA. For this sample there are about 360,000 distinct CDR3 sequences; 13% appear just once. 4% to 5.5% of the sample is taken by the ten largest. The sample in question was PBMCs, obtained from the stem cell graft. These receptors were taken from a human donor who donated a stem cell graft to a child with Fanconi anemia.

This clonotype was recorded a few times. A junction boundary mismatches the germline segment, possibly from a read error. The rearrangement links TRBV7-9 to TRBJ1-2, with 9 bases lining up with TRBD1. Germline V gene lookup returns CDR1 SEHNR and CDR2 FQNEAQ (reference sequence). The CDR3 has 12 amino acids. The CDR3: CASSFGTGHCLF. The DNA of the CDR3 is TGTGCCAGCAGCTTCGGGACAGGGCACTGTCTATTC.

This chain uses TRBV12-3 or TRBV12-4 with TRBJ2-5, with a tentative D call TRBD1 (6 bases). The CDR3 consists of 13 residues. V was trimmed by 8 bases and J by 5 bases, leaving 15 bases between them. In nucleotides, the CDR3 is TGTGCCAGCCGCTACTTGGGGGCCGAGACCCAGTACTTC. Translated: CASRYLGAETQYF.

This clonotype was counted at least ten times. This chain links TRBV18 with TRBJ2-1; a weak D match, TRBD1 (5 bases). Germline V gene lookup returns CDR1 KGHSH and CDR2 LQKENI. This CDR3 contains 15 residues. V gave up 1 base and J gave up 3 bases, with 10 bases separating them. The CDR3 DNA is TGTGCCAGCTCACCACGGCAGGGCCTCTACAATGAGCAGTTCTTC. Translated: CASSPRQGLYNEQFF.

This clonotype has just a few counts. Written as DNA, the CDR3 is TGTGCCAGCAGCTTAGACGGCGGCGGAATCTCCTACGAGCAGTACTTC. This gives the protein CASSLDGGGISYEQYF. The chain carries TRBV7-2 and TRBJ2-7, with unresolved D. Trimming took 1 base from V and 0 from J, leaving 13 bases between them. The CDR3 loop spans 16 amino acids. Germline V gene lookup returns CDR1 SGHTA and CDR2 FQGNSA.

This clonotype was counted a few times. The CDR3 sequence: CSVEVPGLRAEAFF. CDR3 nucleotide sequence: TGCAGCGTTGAAGTCCCTGGTCTTCGTGCTGAAGCTTTCTTT. The chain links TRBV29-1 to TRBJ1-1; D gene ambiguous. CDR1 and CDR2 (germline): SQVTM, ANQGSEA. The V gene lost 1 base and the J gene lost 6 bases, with 15 bases spanning the gap. The CDR3 spans 14 residues. The full variable domain, its missing parts supplied by reference TRBV29-1 and TRBJ1-1, is SAVISQKPSRDICQRGTSLTIQCQVDSQVTMMFWYRQQPGQSLTLIATANQGSEATYESGFVIDKFPISRPNLTFSTLTVSNMSPEDSSIYLCSVEVPGLRAEAFFGQGTRLTVV.

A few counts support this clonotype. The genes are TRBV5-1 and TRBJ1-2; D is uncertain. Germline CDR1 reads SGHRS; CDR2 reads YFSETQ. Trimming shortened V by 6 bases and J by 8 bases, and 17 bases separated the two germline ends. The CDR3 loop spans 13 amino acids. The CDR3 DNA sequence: TGCGCCAGCAATCCGGAAGGAGTCGGGGGCTACACCTTC. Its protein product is CASNPEGVGGYTF.

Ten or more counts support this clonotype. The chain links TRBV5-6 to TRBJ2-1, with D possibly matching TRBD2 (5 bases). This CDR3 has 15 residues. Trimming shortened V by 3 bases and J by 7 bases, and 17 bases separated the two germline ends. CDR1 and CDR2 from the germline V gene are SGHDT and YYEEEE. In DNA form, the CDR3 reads TGTGCCAGCAGCTCCCGGGTCCCGGGATCTAATGAGCAGTTCTTC. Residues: CASSSRVPGSNEQFF.

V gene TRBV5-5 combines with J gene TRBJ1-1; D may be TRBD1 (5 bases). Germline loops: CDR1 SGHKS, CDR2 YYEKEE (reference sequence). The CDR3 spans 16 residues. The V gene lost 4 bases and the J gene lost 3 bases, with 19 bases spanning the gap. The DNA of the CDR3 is TGTGCCAGCAGCCCGCGGAGCCCTAGAGGGGACACTGAAGCTTTCTTT. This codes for CASSPRSPRGDTEAFF.

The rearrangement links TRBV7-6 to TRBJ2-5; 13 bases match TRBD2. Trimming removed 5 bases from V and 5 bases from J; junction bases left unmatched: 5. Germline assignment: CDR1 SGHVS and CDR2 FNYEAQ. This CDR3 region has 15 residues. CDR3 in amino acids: CASSGLAGDGETQYF. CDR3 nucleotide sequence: TGTGCCAGCAGCGGACTAGCGGGGGACGGGGAGACCCAGTACTTC.

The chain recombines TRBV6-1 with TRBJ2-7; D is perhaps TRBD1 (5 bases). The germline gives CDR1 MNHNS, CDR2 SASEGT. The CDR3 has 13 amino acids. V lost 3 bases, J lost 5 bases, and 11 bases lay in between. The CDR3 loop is CASSDIRVNEQYF. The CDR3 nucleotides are TGTGCCAGCAGTGATATCAGGGTCAACGAGCAGTACTTC.

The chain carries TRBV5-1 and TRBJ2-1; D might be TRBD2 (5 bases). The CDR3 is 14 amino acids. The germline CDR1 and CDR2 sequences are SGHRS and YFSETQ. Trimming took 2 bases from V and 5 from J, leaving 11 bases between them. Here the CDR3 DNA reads TGCGCCAGCAGCTTAAGCGGCCTGGACAATGAGCAGTTCTTC. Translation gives CASSLSGLDNEQFF.

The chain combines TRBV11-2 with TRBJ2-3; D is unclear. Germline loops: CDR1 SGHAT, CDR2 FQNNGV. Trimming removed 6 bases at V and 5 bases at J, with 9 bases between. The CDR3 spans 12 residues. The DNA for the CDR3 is TGTGCCAGCAGTTCGGGTATAGATACGCAGTATTTT. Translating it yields CASSSGIDTQYF.

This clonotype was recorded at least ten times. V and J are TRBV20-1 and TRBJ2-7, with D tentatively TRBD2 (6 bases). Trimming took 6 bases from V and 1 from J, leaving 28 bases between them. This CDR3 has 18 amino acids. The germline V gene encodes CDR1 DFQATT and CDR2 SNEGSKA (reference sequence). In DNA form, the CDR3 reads TGCAGTGCGACCCCGGGGGAAAGGGCAGGTCAACTTTCCTACGAGCAGTACTTC. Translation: CSATPGERAGQLSYEQYF.

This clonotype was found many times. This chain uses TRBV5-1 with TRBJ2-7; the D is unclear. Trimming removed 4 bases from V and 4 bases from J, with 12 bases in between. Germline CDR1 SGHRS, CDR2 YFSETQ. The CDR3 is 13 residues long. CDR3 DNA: TGCGCCAGCAGCCCTGGCGGCCGGTACGAGCAGTACTTC. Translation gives CASSPGGRYEQYF.

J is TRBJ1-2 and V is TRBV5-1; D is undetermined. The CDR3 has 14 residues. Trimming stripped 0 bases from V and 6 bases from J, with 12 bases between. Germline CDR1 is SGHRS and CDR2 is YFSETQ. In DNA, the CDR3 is TGCGCCAGCAGCTTGGCCTTTACAAGCAATGGCTACACCTTC. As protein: CASSLAFTSNGYTF.

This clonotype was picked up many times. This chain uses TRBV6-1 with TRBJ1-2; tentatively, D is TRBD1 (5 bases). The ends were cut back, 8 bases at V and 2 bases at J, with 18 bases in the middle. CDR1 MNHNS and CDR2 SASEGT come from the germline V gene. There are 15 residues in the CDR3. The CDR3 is CASFHPRQLNYGYTF. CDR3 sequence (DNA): TGTGCCAGCTTTCACCCGAGACAGCTAAACTATGGCTACACCTTC.

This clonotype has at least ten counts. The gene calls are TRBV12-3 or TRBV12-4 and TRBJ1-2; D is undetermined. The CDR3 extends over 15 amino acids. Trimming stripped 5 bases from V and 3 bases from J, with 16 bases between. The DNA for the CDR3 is TGTGCCAGCAGTCCAAGTGCCCGGAGGGACTATGGCTACACCTTC. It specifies CASSPSARRDYGYTF.

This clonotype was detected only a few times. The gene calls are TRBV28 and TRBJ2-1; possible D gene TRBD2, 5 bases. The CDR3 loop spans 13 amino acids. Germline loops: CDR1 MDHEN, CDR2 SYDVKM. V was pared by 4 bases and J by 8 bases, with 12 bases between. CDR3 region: CASSWGNSDEQFF. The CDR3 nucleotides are TGTGCCAGCAGTTGGGGAAATAGCGATGAGCAGTTCTTC.

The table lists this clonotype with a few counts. The CDR3: CASSLMGGAKNIQYF. Here the CDR3 DNA reads TGCGCCAGCAGCTTAATGGGGGGGGCCAAAAACATTCAGTACTTC. The gene calls are TRBV5-1 and TRBJ2-4; 7 bases are a match to TRBD2. V lost 2 bases to trimming and J lost 1 base; unmatched junction nucleotides: 3. Germline V gene lookup returns CDR1 SGHRS and CDR2 YFSETQ. The CDR3 length is 15 residues. The whole variable domain, filled in from reference TRBV5-1 and TRBJ2-4, reads KAGVTQTPRYLIKTRGQQVTLSCSPISGHRSVSWYQQTPGQGLQFLFEYFSETQRNKGNFPGRFSGRQFSNSRSEMNVSTLELGDSALYLCASSLMGGAKNIQYFGAGTRLSVL.